These 27 T cell receptor beta chains share one sample of origin, sequenced in a study of T-cell memory formation after mild COVID-19. TCRdb used MiXCR to reprocess the 5' RACE reads, holding one entry per CDR3 protein. The sample carries roughly 400,000 distinct CDR3 sequences, approximately 24% recorded once. Source material: PBMCs or a T cell subset sorted from them (not recorded which). The receptor set was obtained from an adult woman who had mild COVID-19 (a few samples of this study predate the infection). Cell type and time point are not known.

The rearrangement joins TRBV9 to TRBJ2-7; possibly TRBD1 or TRBD2 for D (5 bases each). V was pared by 3 bases and J by 2 bases, with 12 bases between. The CDR3 is made up of 14 amino acids. Germline-derived CDR1 and CDR2 are SGDLS and YYNGEE. This chain's CDR3 is CASSGGIGTYEQYF. CDR3 sequence (DNA): TGTGCCAGCAGCGGGGGGATCGGAACCTACGAGCAGTACTTC.

This clonotype was counted only a few times. The gene calls are TRBV5-6 and TRBJ1-5, with D unresolved. Germline V lookup: CDR1 SGHDT, CDR2 YYEEEE. CDR3 size: 15 residues. V lost 0 bases, J lost 0 bases, and 7 bases lay in between. DNA for the CDR3: TGTGCCAGCAGCTTGGGGGAGGGTAGCAATCAGCCCCAGCATTTT. Translating it yields CASSLGEGSNQPQHF.

This clonotype has just a few counts. CDR3 bases: TGCGCCAGCAGCCCGGACGTTAACTATGGCTACACCTTC. Its translation is CASSPDVNYGYTF. This sequence joins TRBV5-1 and TRBJ1-2; D unresolved. V was cut by 4 bases and J by 1 base, with 8 bases left in between. This CDR3 is 13 amino acids long. Germline V gene data show CDR1 as SGHRS and CDR2 as YFSETQ.

The DNA for the CDR3 is TGTGCCAGCAGTTACCTAAGCACAGATACGCAGTATTTT. Amino acids: CASSYLSTDTQYF. The chain carries TRBV6-2 or TRBV6-3 and TRBJ2-3; unclear D gene. V was cut by 2 bases and J by 0 bases, with 3 bases left in between. CDR1 is MNHEY and CDR2 is SVGEGT in the germline V gene. The CDR3 covers 13 residues.

This sequence joins TRBV14 and TRBJ2-5; D gene unclear. Germline V lookup: CDR1 SGHDN, CDR2 FVKESK. The CDR3 contains 14 residues. V lost 1 base, J lost 4 bases, and 10 bases lay in between. CDR3 in DNA: TGTGCCAGCAGCCAAGCTTTCGTCGGAGAGACCCAGTACTTC. Translation: CASSQAFVGETQYF.

The chain joins TRBV9 to TRBJ2-1; possibly TRBD1 or TRBD2 for D (5 bases each). V was pared by 4 bases and J by 2 bases, with 16 bases between. In germline, CDR1 is SGDLS, CDR2 YYNGEE. The CDR3 is made up of 16 amino acids. CDR3 sequence: CASSPRTGTPYNEQFF. As DNA, the CDR3 is TGTGCCAGCAGCCCCCGCACCGGGACGCCCTACAATGAGCAGTTCTTC.

This clonotype was counted a few times. The V and J genes are TRBV7-3 and TRBJ2-2; D is unclear. V dropped 1 base and J dropped 1 base, with 7 bases sitting between them. CDR1 and CDR2 from the germline V gene are SGHTA and FQGTGA. The CDR3 runs 15 residues. The CDR3 nucleotides read TGTGCCAGCAGCTTAATCCCGGGGAACACCGGGGAGCTGTTTTTT. Translation: CASSLIPGNTGELFF.

The J gene is TRBJ2-7, the V gene TRBV4-3, with D hard to call. The CDR3 has 13 residues. CDR1 is LGHNA and CDR2 is YSLEER in the germline V gene. Trimming took 0 bases from V and 3 from J, leaving 6 bases between them. The CDR3 region has the DNA TGCGCCAGCAGCCAAGACTATTACTACGAGCAGTACTTC. This sequence encodes CASSQDYYYEQYF.

J is TRBJ1-4 and V is TRBV6-6; maybe TRBD1 (5 bases). The ends were cut back, 5 bases at V and 8 bases at J, with 18 bases in the middle. The CDR3 has 15 amino acids. CDR1 MNHNY and CDR2 SVGAGI come from the germline V gene (reference sequence). CDR3 sequence reads: CASSLPGTSREKLFF. The CDR3 bases are TGTGCCAGCAGTCTCCCCGGGACCTCACGGGAAAAACTGTTTTTT.

This clonotype turned up a few times. V and J are TRBV5-1 and TRBJ2-3; a possible D gene is TRBD2 (6 bases). Trimming removed 6 bases at V and 2 bases at J, with 10 bases between. The germline gives CDR1 SGHRS, CDR2 YFSETQ. The CDR3 runs 13 residues. The DNA for the CDR3 is TGCGCCAGCATGGCGGGGCTCACAGATACGCAGTATTTT. As protein: CASMAGLTDTQYF.

J is TRBJ1-1 and V is TRBV18, with unresolved D. Trimming left V 2 bases short and J 7 bases short, with 11 bases between. The CDR3 is made up of 13 amino acids. CDR1 is KGHSH and CDR2 is LQKENI in the germline V gene. CDR3 nucleotide sequence: TGTGCCAGCTCACCAGACCAAGGAGGTGAAGCTTTCTTT. Translating it yields CASSPDQGGEAFF.

In this sample, this clonotype turned up a few times. The chain carries TRBV4-1 and TRBJ1-1, with no clear D. The V end was cut by 2 bases, the J end by 7 bases, with 17 bases between. The CDR3 contains 15 residues. CDR1 is MGHRA and CDR2 is YSYEKL in the germline V gene. The CDR3: CASSQLPHPVHEAFF. The CDR3 bases are TGCGCCAGCAGCCAACTTCCACACCCCGTCCATGAAGCTTTCTTT.

This chain connects TRBV5-4 to TRBJ2-3; weak D call: TRBD1 (5 bases). V shed 0 bases and J shed 2 bases, with 10 bases lying between them. This CDR3 has 15 amino acids. Germline V gene lookup returns CDR1 SGHNT and CDR2 YYREEE (reference sequence). As DNA, the CDR3 is TGTGCCAGCAGCTTGGGAGACAGACACACAGATACGCAGTATTTT. Encoded protein: CASSLGDRHTDTQYF.

V usage is TRBV7-6 and J usage is TRBJ1-6; D is perhaps TRBD1 (6 bases). This CDR3 region has 15 residues. V was pared by 1 base and J by 11 bases, with 15 bases between. Germline V gene sequence: CDR1 SGHVS, CDR2 FNYEAQ. The CDR3 nucleotides are TGTGCCAGCAGCTTAGATCTCGGGGGGGCGACACCCCTCCACTTT. Residues: CASSLDLGGATPLHF.

In its sample, this clonotype was seen a few times. The chain links TRBV29-1 to TRBJ1-1; D call uncertain. From germline, CDR1 is SQVTM and CDR2 ANQGSEA. The CDR3 consists of 12 residues. Deletions cut 4 bases from V and 3 bases from J, with 9 bases between. The CDR3 reads CSVANMDTEAFF. CDR3 sequence (DNA): TGCAGCGTTGCTAATATGGACACTGAAGCTTTCTTT.

This clonotype was detected only a few times. The chain has TRBV7-3 and TRBJ1-1; 9 bases match TRBD1. Germline values: CDR1 SGHTA, CDR2 FQGTGA. The CDR3 is made up of 15 amino acids. V was clipped by 5 bases and J by 3 bases; unmatched bases: 7. CDR3 residues: CASSATGGGHTEAFF. In DNA, the CDR3 is TGTGCCAGCAGCGCAACAGGGGGCGGGCACACTGAAGCTTTCTTT.

The chain links TRBV9 to TRBJ1-1, with TRBD1 as a possible D gene (6 bases). The CDR3 sequence is 15 residues long. Germline V gives CDR1 SGDLS, CDR2 YYNGEE. Trimming removed 4 bases at V and 4 bases at J, with 17 bases between. As DNA, the CDR3 is TGTGCCAGCAGCCCCCGCCCAGGGGTTGGCACTGAAGCTTTCTTT. Protein sequence: CASSPRPGVGTEAFF. Filled out from reference TRBV9 and TRBJ1-1, the complete variable domain reads DSGVTQTPKHLITATGQRVTLRCSPRSGDLSVYWYQQSLDQGLQFLIQYYNGEERAKGNILERFSAQQFPDLHSELNLSSLELGDSALYFCASSPRPGVGTEAFFGQGTRLTVV.

The genes are TRBV5-4 and TRBJ2-1, with 12 positions matching TRBD2. CDR1 and CDR2 from the germline V gene are SGHNT and YYREEE (reference sequence). V shed 1 base and J 9 bases; nucleotides not matched to a gene: 5. CDR3 length: 15 residues. This CDR3 is CASSLRTSGMGEQFF. The CDR3 coding sequence is TGTGCCAGCAGCTTGCGGACTAGCGGGATGGGTGAGCAGTTCTTC.

There are a few counts of this clonotype. This chain uses TRBV12-3 or TRBV12-4 with TRBJ2-5, with TRBD1 matching 8 bases. The CDR3 loop spans 15 amino acids. V lost 4 bases and J lost 4; bases outside the gene matches: 8. CDR3 nucleotide sequence: TGTGCCAGCAGTTCTGGACAGGGACGGGGAGAGACCCAGTACTTC. This translates into CASSSGQGRGETQYF.

There are a few counts of this clonotype. The chain combines TRBV11-2 with TRBJ2-7, with 7 bases that match TRBD1. The CDR3 is 15 amino acids. Germline lookup yields CDR1 SGHAT and CDR2 FQNNGV. The trim removed 1 base at V and 3 bases at J, leaving 6 bases unmatched. The CDR3 coding sequence is TGTGCCAGCAGCTTAGTGACAGGGTCCCTCTACGAGCAGTACTTC. It specifies CASSLVTGSLYEQYF. The whole variable domain, remainder taken from reference TRBV11-2 and TRBJ2-7, is EAGVAQSPRYKIIEKRQSVAFWCNPISGHATLYWYQQILGQGPKLLIQFQNNGVVDDSQLPKDRFSAERLKGVDSTLKIQPAKLEDSAVYLCASSLVTGSLYEQYFGPGTRLTVT.

V and J are TRBV4-2 and TRBJ2-1; D possibly corresponds to TRBD2 (6 bases). Germline CDR1 and CDR2: LGHNA and YNFKEQ. This CDR3 is 16 amino acids long. Trimming cost V 0 bases and J 2 bases, with 11 bases left between them. In DNA, the CDR3 is TGTGCCAGCAGCCAAGATCTTGCGGGAACCTACAATGAGCAGTTCTTC. Its translation: CASSQDLAGTYNEQFF.

The V gene is TRBV18, the J gene TRBJ2-5; 7 bases agree with TRBD1. The ends lost 6 bases at V and 2 bases at J; junction bases unmatched: 0. Germline V CDR1 and CDR2: KGHSH, LQKENI. The CDR3 is made up of 12 amino acids. DNA of the CDR3: TGTGCCAGCTCGACAGGGCAAGAGACCCAGTACTTC. It encodes CASSTGQETQYF. The full variable domain, in which reference TRBV18 and TRBJ2-5 provide the parts outside the CDR3, is NAGVMQNPRHLVRRRGQEARLRCSPMKGHSHVYWYRQLPEEGLKFMVYLQKENIIDESGMPKERFSAEFPKEGPSILRIQQVVRGDSAAYFCASSTGQETQYFGPGTRLLVL.

This clonotype was seen only a few times. V gene TRBV3-1 combines with J gene TRBJ2-7; D remains ambiguous. V was trimmed by 3 bases and J by 5 bases, leaving 2 bases between them. The germline CDR1 and CDR2 sequences are LGHDT and YNNKEL (reference sequence). The CDR3 is 10 residues long. CDR3 in amino acids: CASSHDEQYF. As DNA, the CDR3 is TGTGCCAGCAGCCACGACGAGCAGTACTTC.

This chain joins TRBV24-1 and TRBJ2-2; D gene unclear. The V gene lost 5 bases and the J gene lost 1 base, with 13 bases spanning the gap. This CDR3 comprises 16 residues. Germline loops: CDR1 KGHDR, CDR2 SFDVKD. The chain's CDR3 is CATSVLPAGNTGELFF. CDR3 coding DNA: TGTGCCACCAGTGTCCTTCCGGCAGGGAACACCGGGGAGCTGTTTTTT.

The chain has TRBV20-1 and TRBJ1-3, with D unclear. The CDR3 is 16 residues long. From germline, CDR1 is DFQATT and CDR2 SNEGSKA (reference sequence). V was shortened by 6 bases and J by 0 bases, with 18 bases between the two germline ends. CDR3 coding DNA: TGCAGTGCCCGACTCCGGGGTCGGAACTCTGGAAACACCATATATTTT. Translation: CSARLRGRNSGNTIYF.

This clonotype has more than one count but fewer than ten. Its ends do not fully match the called genes, so a read error is possible. The chain recombines TRBV2 with TRBJ2-7, with 9 bases that match TRBD1. The CDR3 has 14 residues. Germline-derived CDR1 and CDR2 are SNHLY and FYNNEI. The CDR3 DNA is TGTGCCAGCGGTGACAGGGGGAGAAACAACGAGCAGTACTTC. It translates to CASGDRGRNNEQYF.

The table lists this clonotype with a few counts. V and J are TRBV11-2 and TRBJ2-1; D call uncertain. The CDR3 is 15 residues long. Trimming took off 5 bases at V and 0 bases at J, with 11 bases between the two ends. Looked up from germline, CDR1 is SGHAT and CDR2 is FQNNGV. This CDR3 reads CASSRGGSSYNEQFF. The CDR3 DNA follows: TGTGCCAGCAGCCGAGGCGGTAGCTCCTACAATGAGCAGTTCTTC.